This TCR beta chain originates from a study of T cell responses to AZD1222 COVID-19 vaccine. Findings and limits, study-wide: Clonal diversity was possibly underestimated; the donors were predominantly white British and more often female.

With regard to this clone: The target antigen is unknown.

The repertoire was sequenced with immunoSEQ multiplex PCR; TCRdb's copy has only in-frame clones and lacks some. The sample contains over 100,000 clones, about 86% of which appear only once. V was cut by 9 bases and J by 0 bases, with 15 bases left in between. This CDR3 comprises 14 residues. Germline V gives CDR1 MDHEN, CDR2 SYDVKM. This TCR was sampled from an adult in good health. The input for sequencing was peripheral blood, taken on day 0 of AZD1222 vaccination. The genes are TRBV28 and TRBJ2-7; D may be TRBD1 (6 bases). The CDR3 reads CASFRGGSSYEQYF. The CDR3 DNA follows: TGTGCCAGTTTCCGAGGGGGTAGCTCCTACGAGCAGTACTTC.